The next 30 T cell receptor beta chains were all read from a single sample in a study of cytomegalovirus exposure and HLA in healthy donors. Vbeta (60) and Jbeta (13) primers were used in the PCR. The assay was immunoSEQ multiplex PCR, and TCRdb's table has in-frame clones only and misses some. The sample yields tens of thousands of clones, 60% to 80% seen once. Sequencing was done on a sample of PBMCs. The receptors were gathered from a female donor in good health and CMV-seronegative.

The genes are TRBV10-1 and TRBJ2-7; D perhaps matches TRBD1 (8 bases). CDR3 length: 13 amino acids. CDR1 is WNHNN and CDR2 is SYGVQD in the germline V gene (reference sequence). Trimming took 4 bases from V and 4 from J, leaving 11 bases between them. The CDR3 reads CASSAQGGYEQYF. The DNA for the CDR3 is TGCGCCAGCAGTGCACAGGGGGGGTACGAGCAGTACTTC.

The table lists this clone with a count of one. The chain has TRBV12-2 and TRBJ2-7; the table names TRBD1, a call not compared with the DNA. TRBV12-2 is recorded as a pseudogene. The CDR3 spans 17 residues. DNA for the CDR3: TGTGCAAGTCGCAAAAGGTTTCTCGACAGGGGGCTGGACGAGCAGTACTTC. It encodes CASRKRFLDRGLDEQYF.

Only a few counts were recorded for this clone. V and J are TRBV5-6 and TRBJ1-2, with D possibly matching TRBD1 (5 bases). CDR3 length equals 14 residues. V lost 0 bases and J lost 6, with 12 bases in between. Looked up from germline, CDR1 is SGHDT and CDR2 is YYEEEE. CDR3 DNA: TGTGCCAGCAGCTTGGCCAGGGAAGGCGATGGCTACACCTTC. Amino acids: CASSLAREGDGYTF.

This clone was observed a few times. The gene calls are TRBV4-3 and TRBJ2-3; TRBD2 matches at 8 bases. Trimming at V came to 6 bases and at J to 2 bases, leaving 10 bases not matched to a gene. The length of the CDR3 is 16 residues. The germline V gene encodes CDR1 LGHNA and CDR2 YSLEER. CDR3 nucleotides: TGCGCCAGCAGATCGGGGGGCGGGGGGATCACAGATACGCAGTATTTT. Its translation: CASRSGGGGITDTQYF.

The V gene is TRBV11-2, the J gene TRBJ1-1; D ambiguous. CDR3 length equals 13 residues. Trimming stripped 0 bases from V and 8 bases from J, with 10 bases between. Germline V CDR1 and CDR2: SGHAT, FQNNGV. The CDR3 protein is CASSLDRVREAFF. DNA of the CDR3: TGTGCCAGCAGCTTAGATCGGGTGAGGGAAGCTTTCTTT. The whole variable domain, remainder taken from reference TRBV11-2 and TRBJ1-1, is EAGVAQSPRYKIIEKRQSVAFWCNPISGHATLYWYQQILGQGPKLLIQFQNNGVVDDSQLPKDRFSAERLKGVDSTLKIQPAKLEDSAVYLCASSLDRVREAFFGQGTRLTVV.

Comments on this clone: The germline gene is not matched at one end of the junction; a read error may be the cause. Within the sample, other DNA sequences also encode this same CDR3. The CDR3: CASSSLAGTEAFF. The CDR3 coding sequence is TGCGCTAGCAGCTCGCTTGCGGGCACTGAAGCTTTCTTT. This rearrangement joins TRBV7-7 to TRBJ1-1; no reliable D call. Germline V gene lookup returns CDR1 SSHAT and CDR2 FNYEAQ (reference sequence). The CDR3 has 13 amino acids.

The CDR3 DNA reads as TGCGCCAGCAGCCAAGAAACAGGGTTTAACTACGAGCAGTACTTC. Translation gives CASSQETGFNYEQYF. The gene calls are TRBV4-3 and TRBJ2-7; perhaps TRBD1 as D (6 bases). The CDR3 sequence is 15 residues long. With 0 bases removed from V and 3 bases from J, the gap between germline ends came to 12 bases. Germline loops: CDR1 LGHNA, CDR2 YSLEER.

This sequence joins TRBV2 and TRBJ2-1, with unresolved D. Germline loops: CDR1 SNHLY, CDR2 FYNNEI. CDR3 length: 11 residues. V was cut by 4 bases and J by 5 bases, with 3 bases left in between. The CDR3, as DNA: TGTGCCAGCAGTGGTAACAATGAGCAGTTCTTC. Translating it yields CASSGNNEQFF. Combining the CDR3 with reference TRBV2 and TRBJ2-1 gives the whole variable domain EPEVTQTPSHQVTQMGQEVILRCVPISNHLYFYWYRQILGQKVEFLVSFYNNEISEKSEIFDDQFSVERPDGSNFTLKIRSTKLEDSAMYFCASSGNNEQFFGPGTRLTVL.

The chain joins TRBV6-5 to TRBJ1-1; maybe TRBD1 (6 bases). Germline values: CDR1 MNHEY, CDR2 SVGAGI. CDR3 length: 14 amino acids. V lost 10 bases and J 5 bases, leaving 20 bases between the germline ends. CDR3 in amino acids: CATLGAGAKTEAFF. In nucleotides, the CDR3 is TGTGCCACCCTGGGGGCGGGGGCAAAAACTGAAGCTTTCTTT.

V gene TRBV5-1 combines with J gene TRBJ2-3; tentative D call: TRBD2 (6 bases). Germline assignment: CDR1 SGHRS and CDR2 YFSETQ. CDR3 length equals 15 residues. The V gene lost 0 bases and the J gene lost 4 bases, with 12 bases spanning the gap. CDR3 sequence: CASSLGFGSSDTQYF. DNA of the CDR3: TGCGCCAGCAGCTTGGGTTTCGGGAGCTCAGATACGCAGTATTTT.

V usage is TRBV13 and J usage is TRBJ2-2, with 13 bases identical to TRBD2. Germline-derived CDR1 and CDR2 are PRHDT and FYEKMQ (reference sequence). Losses at the gene ends were 4 bases for V and 3 bases for J; bases not matched to a gene: 2. CDR3 length: 16 residues. CDR3 in amino acids: CASSSGLAGYTGELFF. The CDR3 DNA is TGTGCCAGCAGCTCGGGACTAGCGGGATACACCGGGGAGCTGTTTTTT.

The genes are TRBV14 and TRBJ2-7; no firm D call. Trimming cost V 0 bases and J 6 bases, with 21 bases left between them. Germline V gene lookup returns CDR1 SGHDN and CDR2 FVKESK. The CDR3 runs 17 residues. CDR3 sequence (DNA): TGTGCCAGCAGCCAAGATAGAGCAGGATGGGTTTGGTCCGAGCAGTACTTC. This codes for CASSQDRAGWVWSEQYF.

The V call is TRBV6-1, the J call TRBJ2-3, with no clear D. The CDR3 has 13 amino acids. Germline lookup yields CDR1 MNHNS and CDR2 SASEGT. With 6 bases removed from V and 4 bases from J, the gap between germline ends came to 11 bases. CDR3 nucleotides: TGTGCCAGCAGCAGTACAGAAGCAGATACGCAGTATTTT. Translation gives CASSSTEADTQYF.

The gene calls are TRBV4-1 and TRBJ2-2; perhaps TRBD2 as D (6 bases). Germline V gene lookup returns CDR1 MGHRA and CDR2 YSYEKL. This CDR3 comprises 16 residues. V was pared by 4 bases and J by 1 base, with 13 bases between. This chain's CDR3 is CASSPPLRGNTGELFF. The CDR3 DNA follows: TGCGCCAGCAGCCCCCCTTTGCGGGGGAACACCGGGGAGCTGTTTTTT.

The chain links TRBV7-9 to TRBJ1-1, with 7 bases aligning to TRBD1. Unmatched junction bases numbered 10, after V lost 4 bases and J lost 8 bases. The V gene's germline CDR1 is SEHNR and CDR2 FQNEAQ (reference sequence). The CDR3 consists of 14 residues. DNA for the CDR3: TGTGCCAGCAGCTGGCGAGGAGGGACAGAGGAAGCTTTCTTT. Its translation: CASSWRGGTEEAFF.

The chain couples TRBV28 to TRBJ1-5; tentative D call: TRBD1 (6 bases). Germline V CDR1 and CDR2: MDHEN, SYDVKM. This CDR3 has 16 residues. Trimming took 1 base from V and 8 from J, leaving 18 bases between them. The CDR3 reads CASSLSPTGNLKPQHF. CDR3 bases: TGTGCCAGCAGTTTATCCCCAACAGGGAATTTGAAGCCCCAGCATTTT. The variable domain in full, completed from reference TRBV28 and TRBJ1-5, reads DVKVTQSSRYLVKRTGEKVFLECVQDMDHENMFWYRQDPGLGLRLIYFSYDVKMKEKGDIPEGYSVSREKKERFSLILESASTNQTSMYLCASSLSPTGNLKPQHFGDGTRLSIL.

The chain recombines TRBV6-6 with TRBJ2-1, with D possibly matching TRBD2 (7 bases). Germline-derived CDR1 and CDR2 are MNHNY and SVGAGI (reference sequence). The ends were cut back, 6 bases at V and 6 bases at J, with 15 bases in the middle. The CDR3 is 14 amino acids. This CDR3 is CASRPTGGANEQFF. CDR3 in DNA: TGTGCCAGCAGACCCACTGGGGGGGCCAATGAGCAGTTCTTC.

The gene calls are TRBV4-2 and TRBJ2-1; 10 nucleotides agree with TRBD2. CDR1 and CDR2 (germline): LGHNA, YNFKEQ. CDR3 length: 16 residues. V shed 4 bases and J 8 bases; nucleotides not matched to a gene: 11. CDR3: CASSLLGASGSDEQFF. The CDR3 DNA is TGTGCCAGCAGCCTCCTTGGGGCTAGCGGGAGCGATGAGCAGTTCTTC.

This clone was observed a single time. This chain uses TRBV4-2 with TRBJ2-3, with 9 bases matching TRBD2. The trim removed 4 bases at V and 5 bases at J, leaving 13 bases unmatched. CDR3 size: 17 residues. CDR1 LGHNA and CDR2 YNFKEQ come from the germline V gene. CDR3 coding DNA: TGTGCCAGCAGCCGGGAGGTGGGACTAGCTGGCGGAGATACGCAGTATTTT. Translating it yields CASSREVGLAGGDTQYF.

This clone was counted only a few times. V is TRBV7-9 and J is TRBJ1-2; the match to TRBD1 covers 11 bases. The ends lost 5 bases at V and 4 bases at J; junction bases unmatched: 3. Germline V gene lookup returns CDR1 SEHNR and CDR2 FQNEAQ (reference sequence). The CDR3 covers 14 residues. Written as DNA, the CDR3 is TGTGCCAGCAGCCCCGGGACAGGGGGCTATGGCTACACCTTC. This encodes CASSPGTGGYGYTF.

This chain uses TRBV6-4 with TRBJ2-3, with 12 bases fitting TRBD2. Germline-derived CDR1 and CDR2 are MRHNA and SNTAGT. V gave up 4 bases and J gave up 1 base; unmatched junction bases: 0. CDR3 length: 15 amino acids. Here the CDR3 DNA reads TGTGCCAGCAGTGGGACTAGCGGGGGCACAGATACGCAGTATTTT. Translation: CASSGTSGGTDTQYF.

The rearrangement links TRBV18 to TRBJ2-2, with 7 bases matching TRBD2. CDR3 size: 17 residues. V lost 3 bases and J lost 0; bases outside the gene matches: 7. Germline CDR1 and CDR2: KGHSH and LQKENI. CDR3 sequence (DNA): TGTGCCAGCTCACCGAAAAAGGGAGGGCCGAACACCGGGGAGCTGTTTTTT. Translation gives CASSPKKGGPNTGELFF.

The chain couples TRBV28 to TRBJ2-7; D is uncertain. Germline assignment: CDR1 MDHEN and CDR2 SYDVKM. Trimming removed 3 bases from V and 2 bases from J, with 11 bases in between. The CDR3 spans 14 residues. CDR3 residues: CASSFPRPPYEQYF. In nucleotides, the CDR3 is TGTGCCAGCAGTTTTCCCCGTCCCCCCTACGAGCAGTACTTC. Full variable domain (remainder filled in from reference TRBV28 and TRBJ2-7): DVKVTQSSRYLVKRTGEKVFLECVQDMDHENMFWYRQDPGLGLRLIYFSYDVKMKEKGDIPEGYSVSREKKERFSLILESASTNQTSMYLCASSFPRPPYEQYFGPGTRLTVT.

Here the CDR3 reads CASSGGWNTEAFF. For the CDR3, the DNA is TGTGCCAGCAGTGGAGGGTGGAACACTGAAGCTTTCTTT. The chain combines TRBV7-2 with TRBJ1-1, with D uncertain. V was cut by 6 bases and J by 1 base, with 9 bases left in between. Germline CDR1 and CDR2: SGHTA and FQGNSA. The CDR3 consists of 13 residues.

This sequence joins TRBV5-1 and TRBJ2-7, with D maybe TRBD1 (5 bases). V was shortened by 3 bases and J by 2 bases, with 9 bases between the two germline ends. There are 13 residues in the CDR3. Looked up from germline, CDR1 is SGHRS and CDR2 is YFSETQ. CDR3 protein: CASSWGSTYEQYF. CDR3 nucleotide sequence: TGCGCCAGCAGCTGGGGCTCTACCTACGAGCAGTACTTC.

V is TRBV18 and J is TRBJ1-1; tentative D call: TRBD1 (5 bases). CDR3 size: 15 residues. V gave up 2 bases and J gave up 0 bases, with 10 bases separating them. Germline-derived CDR1 and CDR2 are KGHSH and LQKENI. CDR3: CASSPTTVMNTEAFF. CDR3 nucleotide sequence: TGTGCCAGCTCACCAACGACAGTCATGAACACTGAAGCTTTCTTT.

The rearrangement uses TRBV29-1 and TRBJ1-2; 7 nucleotides agree with TRBD1. Unmatched junction bases numbered 9, after V lost 0 bases and J lost 2 bases. Germline assignment: CDR1 SQVTM and CDR2 ANQGSEA. CDR3 length: 16 amino acids. The CDR3 spells CSVEESYRGSNYGYTF. The CDR3, as DNA: TGCAGCGTTGAAGAAAGCTACAGGGGTTCAAACTATGGCTACACCTTC. Complete variable domain (other parts from reference TRBV29-1 and TRBJ1-2): SAVISQKPSRDICQRGTSLTIQCQVDSQVTMMFWYRQQPGQSLTLIATANQGSEATYESGFVIDKFPISRPNLTFSTLTVSNMSPEDSSIYLCSVEESYRGSNYGYTFGSGTRLTVV.

CDR3 amino acids: CATGIGTGPYEQYF. CDR3 bases: TGTGCCACAGGGATCGGGACAGGGCCCTACGAGCAGTACTTC. The chain couples TRBV15 to TRBJ2-7; 9 bases are a match to TRBD1. This CDR3 comprises 14 residues. Germline V gene lookup returns CDR1 LNHNV and CDR2 YYDKDF (reference sequence). V was pared by 9 bases and J by 2 bases, with 8 bases of the junction left unmatched.

The V and J genes are TRBV5-8 and TRBJ2-2, with TRBD1 identical over 7 bases. This CDR3 contains 16 residues. Germline V CDR1 and CDR2: SGHTS, YDEGEE. Trimming took 5 bases from V and 2 from J; bases not matched to a gene: 9. The CDR3 DNA is TGTGCCAGCAGTCTAAACAGGGGTGGAAACACCGGGGAGCTGTTTTTT. Translating it yields CASSLNRGGNTGELFF.

The genes are TRBV4-2 and TRBJ2-7; TRBD2 is a possible D gene (6 bases). V lost 1 base and J lost 5, with 12 bases in between. Looked up from germline, CDR1 is LGHNA and CDR2 is YNFKEQ. CDR3 length: 14 amino acids. The chain's CDR3 is CASSQVTGVHEQYF. As DNA, the CDR3 is TGTGCCAGCAGCCAAGTAACGGGGGTCCACGAGCAGTACTTC.